The source of this T cell receptor beta chain is a study of blood T cell repertoires in COVID-19. On the study more broadly: Samples of COVID-19 (acute and convalescent) were obtained from the United States, Italy and Spain.

Sequenced by immunoSEQ multiplex PCR; TCRdb stores in-frame clones only, minus some. Of 30,000 to 45,000 clones in the sample, approximately 75% were seen once. Germline values: CDR1 SGHVS, CDR2 FNYEAQ. There are 16 residues in the CDR3. The V end was cut by 2 bases, the J end by 0 bases, with 11 bases between. This chain joins TRBV7-6 and TRBJ2-1, with D tentatively TRBD2 (5 bases). This sequence originates from a human donor in a cohort sampled during active or convalescent COVID-19. The donor label of this sample is uncertain. Material for sequencing was peripheral blood. Here the CDR3 DNA reads TGTGCCAGCAGCTTATCTGAGGGCCGCTCCTACAATGAGCAGTTCTTC. Translating gives CASSLSEGRSYNEQFF.